A selection of T cell receptor beta chains follows, all from one sample in a study of cytomegalovirus exposure and HLA in healthy donors. Sequencing used immunoSEQ multiplex PCR; TCRdb keeps in-frame clones, though not all of them. The repertoire has 98,000 or so clones, 90% to 96% of them found once; the top ten carry 0.65% to 0.7%. Sequencing used PBMCs. The receptors originated from a woman aged 18-29 years in good health and CMV-seronegative. Each CDR3 is given with its conserved first and last residue. A D gene is named only where the DNA matches it firmly. The listing skips clone size in some rows; elsewhere it reads once, few, many or a size class.

-,TRBD2,TRBV5-1,TRBJ2-7,CASSLGPTGLAGGRLSYEQYF,TGCGCCAGCAGCTTGGGCCCCACGGGACTAGCGGGGGGCCGCCTTTCCTACGAGCAGTACTTC
-,-,TRBV27,TRBJ1-1,CASVSAGVVRTEAFF,TGTGCCAGCGTCTCCGCAGGGGTTGTAAGGACTGAAGCTTTCTTT
-,-,TRBV25-1,TRBJ1-2,CASTYLLQEANYGYTF,TGTGCCAGCACTTACCTCCTACAGGAAGCTAACTATGGCTACACCTTC
-,-,TRBV7-9,TRBJ1-1,CASSDRRNTEAFF,TGTGCCAGCAGCGACAGGAGAAACACTGAAGCTTTCTTT
-,-,TRBV5-1,TRBJ2-5,CASSFSSRETQYF,TGCGCCAGCAGCTTCTCGTCCCGGGAGACCCAGTACTTC
-,-,TRBV25-1,TRBJ2-7,CASSESQVNEQYF,TGTGCCAGCAGTGAATCTCAGGTCAACGAGCAGTACTTC
-,-,TRBV9,TRBJ1-6,CASSVASGFGSPLHF,TGTGCCAGCAGCGTAGCATCCGGTTTTGGTTCACCCCTCCACTTT
-,-,TRBV6-5,TRBJ1-1,CASSSAHSTVRTEAFF,TGTGCCAGCAGTTCCGCCCATTCGACAGTTCGGACTGAAGCTTTCTTT
-,TRBD1,TRBV2,TRBJ2-2,CASRFETGATGELFF,TGTGCCAGCAGATTTGAAACAGGGGCCACCGGGGAGCTGTTTTTT
-,-,TRBV6-6,TRBJ2-1,CASSYSHGGVYNEQFF,TGTGCCAGCAGTTACTCTCACGGCGGGGTCTACAATGAGCAGTTCTTC
once,TRBD2,TRBV7-3,TRBJ2-5,CASSKLAGGQETQYF,TGTGCCAGCAGCAAATTAGCGGGGGGGCAAGAGACCCAGTACTTC
-,-,TRBV2,TRBJ2-7,CASGVGPNEQYF,TGTGCCAGCGGGGTGGGGCCGAACGAGCAGTACTTC
-,-,TRBV6-4,TRBJ2-4,CASSELGPDSPKNIQYF,TGTGCCAGCAGTGAGTTGGGCCCCGACAGCCCCAAAAACATTCAGTACTTC
-,-,TRBV7-6,TRBJ1-6,CASSLGQSNSPLHF,TGTGCCAGCAGCTTAGGCCAGTCGAATTCACCCCTCCACTTT
-,TRBD1,TRBV14,TRBJ2-5,CASSAPGTEQETQYF,TGTGCCAGCAGCGCACCCGGGACAGAACAAGAGACCCAGTACTTC
-,-,TRBV6-5,TRBJ1-4,CASSYSQGLGEKLFF,TGTGCCAGCAGTTACTCCCAGGGTCTGGGTGAAAAACTGTTTTTT
-,-,TRBV5-1,TRBJ2-7,CASSLGGETYEQYF,TGCGCCAGCAGCTTGGGTGGGGAGACCTACGAGCAGTACTTC
-,-,TRBV19,TRBJ1-2,CASSIDRNAGSIYGYTF,TGTGCCAGTAGTATAGATAGAAATGCAGGATCGATCTATGGCTACACCTTC
-,-,TRBV4-3,TRBJ2-7,CASSQDLGDNEQYF,TGCGCCAGCAGCCAAGATTTGGGCGACAACGAGCAGTACTTC
-,TRBD2,TRBV6-1,TRBJ2-3,CASSDGRGDTDTQYF,TGTGCCAGCAGTGACGGGCGGGGGGACACAGATACGCAGTATTTT
-,-,TRBV7-2,TRBJ1-2,CASSLERGGYTF,TGTGCCAGCAGCTTAGAGCGAGGCGGCTACACCTTC
-,TRBD1,TRBV19,TRBJ1-6,CASSTTMGQSNSPLHF,TGTGCCAGTAGTACAACCATGGGACAGTCCAATTCACCCCTCCACTTT
-,TRBD1,TRBV9,TRBJ2-3,CASSVGTADTQYF,TGTGCCAGCAGCGTCGGGACAGCAGATACGCAGTATTTT
-,TRBD1,TRBV7-6,TRBJ2-3,CASSRGTGDADTQYF,TGTGCCAGCAGCAGAGGGACAGGGGACGCAGATACGCAGTATTTT
-,-,TRBV18,TRBJ2-7,CASSPNQGGHEQYF,TGTGCCAGCTCACCAAACCAGGGTGGACACGAGCAGTACTTC
-,TRBD2,TRBV6-5,TRBJ2-5,CASRPTGRETQYF,TGTGCCAGCAGACCGACCGGGAGGGAGACCCAGTACTTC
once,-,TRBV29-1,TRBJ1-2,CSVTDNNFILTF,TGCAGCGTAACAGACAACAACTTTATCCTAACCTTC
-,-,TRBV5-4,TRBJ2-6,CASSLGLAVSGANVLTF,TGTGCCAGCAGCTTGGGTTTAGCGGTCTCTGGGGCCAACGTCCTGACTTTC
-,TRBD1,TRBV6-5,TRBJ2-7,CASRSSGGQNEQYF,TGTGCCAGCAGGTCCTCAGGGGGCCAAAACGAGCAGTACTTC
-,TRBD2,TRBV7-6,TRBJ2-1,CASSWPAGTSDSNEQFF,TGTGCCAGCAGCTGGCCGGCGGGGACTAGCGACTCGAATGAGCAGTTCTTC
-,TRBD2,TRBV7-3,TRBJ2-5,CASSLGTSGGSETQYF,TGTGCCAGCAGCTTGGGTACCAGCGGGGGTTCAGAGACCCAGTACTTC
-,-,TRBV6-5,TRBJ1-1,CASSSQGYGTEAFF,TGTGCCAGCAGTTCTCAGGGGTACGGCACTGAAGCTTTCTTT
-,TRBD2,TRBV6-5,TRBJ2-3,CASSWERGGGADTQYF,TGTGCCAGCAGTTGGGAGCGGGGGGGAGGAGCAGATACGCAGTATTTT
-,-,TRBV4-2,TRBJ1-6,CASSQDQGGYSPLHF,TGTGCCAGCAGCCAAGATCAGGGAGGCTATTCACCCCTCCACTTT
-,-,TRBV28,TRBJ1-1,CASSSGERTEAFF,TGTGCCAGCAGTTCGGGGGAGCGCACTGAAGCTTTCTTT
-,-,TRBV11-2,TRBJ1-1,CASSLAGGTNTEAFF,TGTGCCAGCAGCTTAGCGGGGGGGACGAACACTGAAGCTTTCTTT
-,-,TRBV5-4,TRBJ2-4,CASSLAEVGGNIQYF,TGTGCCAGCAGCTTGGCCGAGGTGGGGGGAAACATTCAGTACTTC
-,-,TRBV11-2,TRBJ1-1,CASSSRTGTEAFF,TGTGCCAGCAGCTCCCGCACGGGGACTGAAGCTTTCTTT
-,-,TRBV19,TRBJ2-7,CASSMSGLPYEQYF,TGTGCCAGTAGTATGTCGGGTTTACCCTACGAGCAGTACTTC
-,-,TRBV7-2,TRBJ2-5,CASSSRETQYF,TGTGCCAGCAGCTCACGGGAGACCCAGTACTTC
-,TRBD1,TRBV19,TRBJ1-2,CASSAYPGTAGGYTF,TGTGCCAGTAGTGCCTATCCCGGGACAGCCGGCGGCTACACCTTC
once,-,TRBV21-1,TRBJ2-7,CASSKASQGAAYEQYF,TGTGCCAGCAGCAAAGCGTCGCAGGGGGCGGCTTACGAGCAGTACTTC
-,-,TRBV25-1,TRBJ1-1,CASSESWAENTEAFF,TGTGCCAGCAGTGAATCTTGGGCAGAGAACACTGAAGCTTTCTTT
-,-,TRBV19,TRBJ2-3,CASSPTSTDTQYF,TGTGCCAGTAGCCCTACTAGCACAGATACGCAGTATTTT
once,-,TRBV19,TRBJ2-7,CASSIRAGGVYEQYF,TGTGCCAGTAGTATCCGGGCCGGAGGGGTCTACGAGCAGTACTTC
-,-,TRBV5-1,TRBJ2-7,CASSVTGEQYF,TGCGCCAGCAGCGTTACAGGGGAGCAGTACTTC
-,-,TRBV6-6,TRBJ1-6,CASSSTPAGSAPLHF,TGTGCCAGCAGTTCCACCCCGGCGGGTTCAGCACCCCTCCACTTT
-,TRBD1,TRBV28,TRBJ1-1,CASSVENRGTEAFF,TGTGCCAGCAGTGTTGAAAACAGGGGAACTGAAGCTTTCTTT
-,TRBD1,TRBV10-3,TRBJ1-2,CAISGKPGQGHYGYTF,TGTGCCATCAGTGGAAAACCGGGACAGGGTCACTATGGCTACACCTTC
-,TRBD2,TRBV2,TRBJ2-5,CASSARLAGDQKKETQYF,TGTGCCAGCAGTGCGAGGCTAGCGGGGGATCAGAAAAAAGAGACCCAGTACTTC
-,TRBD2,TRBV28,TRBJ2-1,CASVAGGSDNEQFF,TGTGCCAGCGTTGCGGGGGGGTCCGACAATGAGCAGTTCTTC
-,TRBD1,TRBV6-5,TRBJ2-7,CASSTPGQANYEQYF,TGTGCCAGCAGTACCCCGGGACAGGCGAACTACGAGCAGTACTTC
-,-,TRBV5-8,TRBJ2-3,CASSLLLRGSSTDTQYF,TGTGCCAGCAGCTTGCTTCTACGGGGGTCTTCCACAGATACGCAGTATTTT